Listed here are 15 T cell receptor beta chains from one sample, sequenced in a study of tumor-infiltrating lymphocytes in primary liver carcinoma (dated by TCRdb to about 2017). Blood RNA was extracted from unsorted whole blood using TRIzol reagent, and germline DNA was obtained with the DNeasy Blood & Tissue kit. Data came from an Illumina HiSeq 2500. A constant-region primer and ProtoScript II reverse transcriptase were used to reverse-transcribe TCRbeta-specific cDNA from approximately 500 ng total RNA. Construction of the TCRbeta libraries relied on three nested rounds of multiplex PCR, following a slightly modified ARM-PCR procedure. Each of the first two PCR rounds ran for approximately 11 cycles using multiplex TRBV1-TRBV30 forward primers together with a Cbeta reverse primer. TCRdb's own reprocessing of the public reads used fastp at Q25 and MiXCR and kept productive beta chains. Here each entry gathers all rows of one CDR3 protein and keeps the most common genes and DNA. The sample includes almost 200,000 distinct CDR3 sequences, with almost 65% observed a single time. Roughly 7% of the sample rests with the top ten.

The sample consisted of peripheral blood. These receptors came from an older woman with primary liver carcinoma and hepatitis B virus infection.

The sample holds one count of this clonotype. This clone may be a read error of a much larger clone one base away. This sequence joins TRBV6-1 and TRBJ1-1, with TRBD1 matching over 8 bases. Losses at the gene ends were 9 bases for V and 6 bases for J; bases not matched to a gene: 6. The CDR3 covers 12 residues. Germline CDR1 is MNHNS and CDR2 is SASEGT. The CDR3 DNA is TGTGCCAGGAGCGCGGACAGGGCTGAAGCTTTCTTT. Protein sequence: CARSADRAEAFF.

For this clonotype: One end of the junction is discordant with germline, which a read error may explain. The chain uses TRBV11-2 and TRBJ1-1; possible D gene TRBD1, 6 bases. Germline loops: CDR1 SGHAT, CDR2 FQNNGV. The CDR3 is made up of 17 amino acids. CDR3 coding DNA: TGTGCCAGCAGACCCCTGAACAGGGCTTTGGGGAACACTGAAGCTCTCTTT. Amino acid sequence: CASRPLNRALGNTEALF.

In its sample, this clonotype was seen many times. This chain joins TRBV12-3 or TRBV12-4 and TRBJ1-5; D uncertain. V lost 1 base and J lost 4, with 5 bases in between. The CDR3 extends over 13 amino acids. This chain's CDR3 is CASSLGENQPQHF. Here the CDR3 DNA reads TGTGCCAGCAGTTTAGGGGAGAATCAGCCCCAGCATTTT.

In the case of this clonotype: Sequence at one end of the junction differs from germline and may be a read error. CDR3 nucleotides: TGTGCTAGCAGCTTAGATCGGCATACTGCAGATACGCAGTATTTT. This gives the protein CASSLDRHTADTQYF. V gene TRBV11-3 combines with J gene TRBJ2-3; D not certain. This CDR3 comprises 15 residues. Germline V CDR1 and CDR2: SGHNT, YENEEA.

Turning to this clonotype: The germline gene is not matched at one end of the junction; a read error may be the cause. This chain links TRBV4-1 with TRBJ2-1; perhaps TRBD2 as D (5 bases). Germline-derived CDR1 and CDR2 are MGHRA and YSYEKL. The CDR3 runs 18 residues. In DNA, the CDR3 is TGCGCCAGCAGCCAAGATGTGGCTAGCCGAGGCCTCTACAATGAGCAGTCCTTC. It is translated as CASSQDVASRGLYNEQSF.

A word on this clonotype: The junction does not match germline at one end; this may be a read error. The chain joins TRBV5-4 to TRBJ2-5; TRBD2 matches 12 bases. CDR1 is SGHNT, CDR2 YYREEE, per germline (reference sequence). The CDR3 is made up of 15 amino acids. The CDR3 coding sequence is TGTGTCAGCAGCTTCGGGACTAGCGGGCAAGGGACCCAGTACTTC. This codes for CVSSFGTSGQGTQYF.

Of note for this clonotype: One end of the junction varies from germline; a read error may be responsible. This rearrangement joins TRBV11-2 to TRBJ2-3; D uncertain. The germline V gene encodes CDR1 SGHAT and CDR2 FQNNGV. CDR3 length equals 11 residues. DNA for the CDR3: TGTGCCAGCAGCTCATTAAATACGCAATATTTT. This sequence encodes CASSSLNTQYF. Looking up the rest from reference TRBV11-2 and TRBJ2-3 gives the full variable domain: EAGVAQSPRYKIIEKRQSVAFWCNPISGHATLYWYQQILGQGPKLLIQFQNNGVVDDSQLPKDRFSAERLKGVDSTLKIQPAKLEDSAVYLCASSSLNTQYFGPGTRLTVL.

Remarks on this clonotype: The CDR3 does not end in the conserved phenylalanine or tryptophan, so this is likely a read error. The CDR3: CASSFQTGKDEKLFL. The CDR3 bases are TGTGCCAGCAGCTTCCAGACGGGGAAGGATGAAAAACTGTTTCTT. This chain connects TRBV11-2 to TRBJ1-4; D gene uncertain. This CDR3 comprises 15 residues. The germline V and J ends were trimmed by 3 bases and 6 bases, with 14 bases remaining between them. The germline CDR1 and CDR2 sequences are SGHAT and FQNNGV.

The chain uses TRBV28 and TRBJ2-5; tentatively, D is TRBD1 (5 bases). Trimming left V 2 bases short and J 7 bases short, with 14 bases between. Germline CDR1 and CDR2: MDHEN and SYDVKM. CDR3 length: 14 amino acids. CDR3 protein: CASSLGPTQGTQYF. The CDR3, as DNA: TGTGCCAGCAGTTTAGGGCCTACGCAGGGGACCCAGTACTTC.

In regard to this clonotype: One end of the junction fails to match germline, which may point to a read error. The rearrangement joins TRBV11-3 to TRBJ2-7; the D gene is possibly TRBD1 (6 bases). The germline V gene encodes CDR1 SGHNT and CDR2 YENEEA. The CDR3 covers 14 residues. In DNA form, the CDR3 reads TGTGTCAGCAGCTCGACAGGATCTGGCTACGAGCAGTACTTC. Residues: CVSSSTGSGYEQYF.

In this sample, this clonotype turned up once. A junction end diverges from the germline sequence, so it may reflect a read error. J is TRBJ2-1 and V is TRBV11-2, with D perhaps TRBD1 (5 bases). The CDR3 contains 13 residues. CDR1 and CDR2 from the germline V gene are SGHAT and FQNNGV. The CDR3 here is CTSRRIGVNEQFF. The DNA for the CDR3 is TGTACCAGCCGTCGGATAGGGGTCAACGAGCAGTTCTTC.

DNA for the CDR3: TGTGCCAGCAGCCCATGGAAGGCGGGACGGCGTCACTATGAGCAGTACTTC. Its protein product is CASSPWKAGRRHYEQYF. The chain uses TRBV12-3 or TRBV12-4 and TRBJ2-7; D perhaps matches TRBD2 (6 bases). This CDR3 region has 17 residues. V lost 6 bases, J lost 7 bases, and 28 bases lay in between.

Many counts were recorded for this clonotype. V and J are TRBV29-1 and TRBJ1-2; D ambiguous. This CDR3 comprises 10 residues. The V and J ends lost 3 bases and 4 bases respectively, with 3 bases between them. The V gene's germline CDR1 is SQVTM and CDR2 ANQGSEA. CDR3 sequence reads: CSVELYGYTF. DNA of the CDR3: TGCAGCGTTGAGCTCTATGGCTACACCTTC.

About this clonotype: One end of the junction varies from germline; a read error may be responsible. This rearrangement joins TRBV29-1 to TRBJ2-7; TRBD1 matches 7 bases. The germline CDR1 and CDR2 sequences are SQVTM and ANQGSEA. The CDR3 spans 12 residues. CDR3: CSVVPTGSEQYF. The CDR3 bases are TGTAGCGTTGTCCCGACAGGGAGCGAACAGTACTTC.

As for this clonotype: A junction end diverges from the germline sequence, so it may reflect a read error. The chain has TRBV6-5 and TRBJ2-3; D gene unclear. Germline-derived CDR1 and CDR2 are MNHEY and SVGAGI. The CDR3 has 14 residues. The CDR3 DNA reads as TGCACCAGCATCAGATTATCGGAGTCAAATACGCAGTATTTT. Translating it yields CTSIRLSESNTQYF.